Listed below are T cell receptor beta chains from one sample, sequenced in a study of blood T cell repertoires in COVID-19. TCRdb keeps only in-frame clones here, not all; method: immunoSEQ multiplex PCR. The sample yields about 160,000 clones, 85% seen once. Sequences were obtained from peripheral blood. The receptors here all came from a human donor with acute or convalescent COVID-19. The donor label of this sample is uncertain. Both conserved end residues are part of each CDR3. A D gene is named only where the DNA matches it firmly. Only part of the rows carry a size: once, few, many, or a class if the clone is expanded.

j_gene,v_gene,abundance,d_gene,CDR3aa,CDR3nt
TRBJ2-5,TRBV7-9,NA,NA,CASSLGAGMETQYF,TGTGCCAGCAGCTTAGGAGCAGGGATGGAGACCCAGTACTTC
TRBJ1-5,TRBV2,NA,TRBD1,CASRGQGNFQPQHF,TGTGCCAGCAGGGGACAGGGGAATTTTCAGCCCCAGCATTTT
TRBJ2-5,TRBV27,few,TRBD2,CASSLSQAGYQETQYF,TGTGCCAGCAGTTTATCGCAAGCGGGGTACCAAGAGACCCAGTACTTC
TRBJ1-1,TRBV5-6,NA,NA,CASSLLGQGRSYTEAFF,TGTGCCAGCAGCTTGTTAGGGCAGGGGCGGTCGTACACTGAAGCTTTCTTT
TRBJ1-5,TRBV19,NA,NA,CASSIGRAGETGQHF,TGTGCCAGTAGTATTGGAAGGGCGGGAGAGACGGGGCAGCATTTT
TRBJ1-5,TRBV30,NA,TRBD1,CAWGDRGNQPQHF,TGTGCCTGGGGGGACAGGGGAAATCAGCCCCAGCATTTT
TRBJ2-7,TRBV29-1,NA,NA,CSVAHREGTEQYF,TGCAGCGTTGCTCACAGGGAGGGCACCGAGCAGTACTTC
TRBJ1-2,TRBV15,NA,NA,CATRADIGQRYGYTF,TGTGCCACCAGGGCTGACATCGGCCAAAGGTATGGCTACACCTTC
TRBJ1-5,TRBV5-1,NA,TRBD1,CASSLFGTGQQPQHF,TGCGCCAGCAGCTTATTCGGGACAGGGCAACAGCCCCAGCATTTT
TRBJ1-3,TRBV14,NA,NA,CASSRGRPTGNTIYF,TGTGCCAGCAGCCGCGGAAGACCGACGGGAAACACCATATATTTT
TRBJ2-7,TRBV19,NA,TRBD1,CASSKQGERLYEQYF,TGTGCCAGTAGCAAACAGGGGGAGAGATTATACGAGCAGTACTTC
TRBJ1-2,TRBV5-1,NA,NA,CATSTGGRARGYTF,TGCGCCACCTCGACCGGGGGAAGAGCGCGGGGCTACACCTTC
TRBJ1-5,TRBV4-2,NA,TRBD1,CASSQDGTGSNQPQHF,TGTGCCAGCAGCCAGGATGGGACAGGTAGCAATCAGCCCCAGCATTTT
TRBJ2-1,TRBV9,NA,NA,CASSPRGSYNEQFF,TGTGCCAGCAGCCCTCGGGGTTCCTACAATGAGCAGTTCTTC
TRBJ1-2,TRBV28,NA,TRBD1,CASSGPGQGESGYTF,TGTGCCAGCAGTGGACCGGGACAGGGGGAATCTGGCTACACCTTC
TRBJ2-2,TRBV6-6,NA,NA,CASSYRQGTTGELFF,TGTGCCAGCAGTTACCGGCAGGGTACTACCGGGGAGCTGTTTTTT
TRBJ2-5,TRBV28,NA,TRBD2,CASSLYLAGGRETQYF,TGTGCCAGCAGTTTATACCTAGCGGGGGGAAGGGAGACCCAGTACTTC
TRBJ1-5,TRBV7-8,once,NA,CASSLSIGPGDLGQPQHF,TGTGCCAGCAGCTTATCGATTGGACCAGGGGATTTGGGTCAGCCCCAGCATTTT
TRBJ1-5,TRBV4-1,NA,TRBD1,CASSQDAHQGVRQPQHF,TGCGCCAGCAGCCAAGATGCCCATCAGGGGGTTCGGCAGCCCCAGCATTTT
TRBJ2-3,TRBV5-1,NA,NA,CASSRASAGSTDTQYF,TGCGCCAGCAGCCGTGCCTCCGCGGGGAGCACAGATACGCAGTATTTT
TRBJ1-2,TRBV3-1/TRBV3-2,NA,NA,CASSQGAGAGDGYTF,TGTGCCAGCAGCCAAGGTGCAGGCGCTGGCGATGGCTACACCTTC
TRBJ1-2,TRBV6-4,NA,TRBD1,CASSPLAGQGAFGYTF,TGTGCCAGCAGCCCCCTCGCGGGGCAGGGGGCTTTTGGCTACACCTTC
TRBJ2-7,TRBV5-6,NA,NA,CASREDSFGNEQYF,TGTGCCAGCCGAGAGGACAGTTTTGGGAACGAGCAGTACTTC
TRBJ1-6,TRBV18,NA,NA,CASSPGDLYNSPLHF,TGTGCCAGCTCACCAGGAGATCTCTATAATTCACCCCTCCACTTT
TRBJ2-7,TRBV5-1,NA,NA,CASSPLRGSEGLRSYEQYF,TGCGCCAGCAGCCCCCTCCGGGGGTCTGAAGGGCTTCGATCCTACGAGCAGTACTTC
TRBJ2-1,TRBV4-1,few,TRBD2,CASSQDTGGGLNEQFF,TGCGCCAGCAGCCAAGATACGGGGGGGGGCCTCAATGAGCAGTTCTTC
TRBJ1-1,TRBV12-3/TRBV12-4,NA,TRBD1,CASSLGQGAPSFF,TGTGCCAGCAGTCTAGGACAGGGGGCGCCGTCTTTCTTT
TRBJ1-1,TRBV30,NA,NA,CAWTHKRVNTEAFF,TGTGCCTGGACCCATAAGAGGGTGAACACTGAAGCTTTCTTT
TRBJ2-2,TRBV14,few,NA,CASSQVLATGELFF,TGTGCCAGCAGCCAAGTTCTAGCGACCGGGGAGCTGTTTTTT
TRBJ1-1,TRBV14,NA,TRBD1,CASSQASGQGIRDTEAFF,TGTGCCAGCAGCCAAGCGTCGGGACAGGGGATTAGGGACACTGAAGCTTTCTTT
TRBJ2-7,TRBV28,NA,TRBD1,CASRNPGTGSYEQYF,TGTGCCAGCAGAAACCCCGGGACAGGGTCCTACGAGCAGTACTTC
TRBJ1-6,TRBV6-2/TRBV6-3,NA,TRBD1,CASSYSSRGQNSPLHF,TGTGCCAGCAGTTACTCTTCGAGGGGGCAAAATTCACCCCTCCACTTT
TRBJ1-1,TRBV12-5,NA,NA,CASGVGQSMNTEAFF,TGTGCTAGTGGTGTAGGACAGAGCATGAACACTGAAGCTTTCTTT
TRBJ2-5,TRBV28,NA,TRBD1,CASKGGQGTWETQYF,TGTGCCAGCAAGGGGGGACAGGGTACATGGGAGACCCAGTACTTC
TRBJ1-2,TRBV5-6,NA,NA,CASSFARDGYTF,TGTGCCAGCAGCTTCGCCCGCGATGGCTACACCTTC
TRBJ1-1,TRBV30,NA,NA,CAWSRQFMDTEAFF,TGTGCCTGGAGTCGACAGTTTATGGACACTGAAGCTTTCTTT